This T cell receptor (beta chain) comes out of a study of blood T cell repertoires in COVID-19. Assay used: immunoSEQ multiplex PCR; TCRdb lists only in-frame clones, some missing. This table holds approximately 500,000 clones, around 87% found once. Either two negative PCRs, clearance, or symptom resolution qualified Cohort 3 donors as recovered. Germline assignment: CDR1 KGHSH and CDR2 LQKENI. Trimming took 2 bases from V and 3 from J; bases not matched to a gene: 9. This CDR3 comprises 17 residues. The chain carries TRBV18 and TRBJ2-5; 10 nucleotides line up with TRBD2. This sequence was found in a woman in her thirties or forties who had recovered from COVID-19. The source material was PBMCs or T cells enriched from blood (not recorded which). CDR3: CASSPNLAGVWEETQYF. The CDR3, as DNA: TGTGCCAGCTCACCAAATCTAGCGGGAGTATGGGAAGAGACCCAGTACTTC.